Listed below are T cell receptor beta chains from one sample, sequenced in a study of blood T cell repertoires in COVID-19. Data came from immunoSEQ multiplex PCR; TCRdb stores just in-frame clones and leaves some out. Among some 260,000 clones, 80% to 90% were seen once, and the ten largest hold around 9.6%. Sequenced sample: peripheral blood. The receptors derive from an older woman with COVID-19, enrolled during active disease. The CDR3 runs from the conserved cysteine through the conserved F or W. The order of the fields is J gene, D gene, clone size, CDR3 length, V gene, CDR3 DNA, CDR3 protein. D genes are given only for firm matches. Size values are once, few and many counts, or a class for expanded clones, and some rows have none.

j_call: TRBJ1-5; d_call: TRBD1; clone_size: .; cdr3_length: 15; v_call: TRBV2; cdr3_nt: TGTGCCAGCAGTACCGGGACAGGGAACCGGCAGCCCCAGCATTTT; cdr3_aa: CASSTGTGNRQPQHF
j_call: TRBJ1-1; d_call: .; clone_size: once; cdr3_length: 13; v_call: TRBV28; cdr3_nt: TGTGCCAGCAGTACCCTGATGAGGCCCCGGGCTTTCTTT; cdr3_aa: CASSTLMRPRAFF
j_call: TRBJ2-7; d_call: .; clone_size: .; cdr3_length: 15; v_call: TRBV7-2; cdr3_nt: TGTGCCAGCAGCCCGCAAACTCGCAGGGCCTACGAGCAGTACTTC; cdr3_aa: CASSPQTRRAYEQYF
j_call: TRBJ2-7; d_call: TRBD1; clone_size: .; cdr3_length: 13; v_call: TRBV29-1; cdr3_nt: TGCAGCGTACAGGGGCAGGGCATCAACGAGCAGTACTTC; cdr3_aa: CSVQGQGINEQYF
j_call: TRBJ1-2; d_call: .; clone_size: .; cdr3_length: 15; v_call: TRBV7-8; cdr3_nt: TGTGCCAGCAGCTTAGAGGGAGGCCCTTCCTATGGCTACACCTTC; cdr3_aa: CASSLEGGPSYGYTF
j_call: TRBJ1-2; d_call: .; clone_size: few; cdr3_length: 16; v_call: TRBV4-3; cdr3_nt: TGCGCCAGCAGCCAGGAGAATCGACGGTCTCTCGGTGGCTACACCTTC; cdr3_aa: CASSQENRRSLGGYTF
j_call: TRBJ2-2; d_call: TRBD2; clone_size: .; cdr3_length: 19; v_call: TRBV4-2; cdr3_nt: TGTGCCAGCAGCCAAGGCCCGGGACTAGCGGGAGTAGGAACCGGGGAGCTGTTTTTT; cdr3_aa: CASSQGPGLAGVGTGELFF
j_call: TRBJ1-2; d_call: TRBD1; clone_size: .; cdr3_length: 12; v_call: TRBV27; cdr3_nt: TGTGCCAGCAGGGTACAGGGGTCGGGCTACACCTTC; cdr3_aa: CASRVQGSGYTF
j_call: TRBJ2-5; d_call: .; clone_size: .; cdr3_length: 14; v_call: TRBV5-4; cdr3_nt: TGTGCCTCTTCACAGGAGACGTTCGATGAGACCCAGTACTTC; cdr3_aa: CASSQETFDETQYF
j_call: TRBJ2-7; d_call: .; clone_size: .; cdr3_length: 14; v_call: TRBV5-1; cdr3_nt: TGCGCCAGCAGCTTGAATGACAGAGGTCGCGAGCAGTACTTC; cdr3_aa: CASSLNDRGREQYF
j_call: TRBJ2-3; d_call: .; clone_size: .; cdr3_length: 16; v_call: TRBV24-1; cdr3_nt: TGTGCCACCAGCCCCGGAAAGATGGGCAGGGCAGATACGCAGTATTTT; cdr3_aa: CATSPGKMGRADTQYF
j_call: TRBJ1-2; d_call: .; clone_size: once; cdr3_length: 17; v_call: TRBV9; cdr3_nt: TGTGCCAGCACCCTCGGTCTGGGGGGGCCTGCTAACTATGGCTACACCTTC; cdr3_aa: CASTLGLGGPANYGYTF
j_call: TRBJ1-5; d_call: .; clone_size: .; cdr3_length: 14; v_call: TRBV6-2/TRBV6-3; cdr3_nt: TGTGCCAGCAGCCAAACAGTCAGCAATCAGCCCCAGCATTTT; cdr3_aa: CASSQTVSNQPQHF
j_call: TRBJ2-7; d_call: .; clone_size: .; cdr3_length: 13; v_call: TRBV20-1; cdr3_nt: TGCAGTGCTAGTTCGGGGGGCGACTATGAGCAGTACTTC; cdr3_aa: CSASSGGDYEQYF
j_call: TRBJ1-1; d_call: .; clone_size: .; cdr3_length: 16; v_call: TRBV5-1; cdr3_nt: TGCGCCAGCAGCTTGGGGGGCGTTTTTATGAACACTGAAGCTTTCTTT; cdr3_aa: CASSLGGVFMNTEAFF
j_call: TRBJ1-2; d_call: .; clone_size: once; cdr3_length: 15; v_call: TRBV19; cdr3_nt: TGTGCCAGTACCGACCCGGGACTCACTCGTGGCGGCTACACCTTC; cdr3_aa: CASTDPGLTRGGYTF
j_call: TRBJ2-1; d_call: TRBD1; clone_size: .; cdr3_length: 14; v_call: TRBV6-5; cdr3_nt: TGTGCCAGCAGTTACCTGGGACAGATCCATGAGCAGTTCTTC; cdr3_aa: CASSYLGQIHEQFF
j_call: TRBJ1-2; d_call: .; clone_size: .; cdr3_length: 11; v_call: TRBV29-1; cdr3_nt: TGCAGCGTTGGTGGGCAGGGAGGCTACACCTTC; cdr3_aa: CSVGGQGGYTF
j_call: TRBJ1-1; d_call: .; clone_size: .; cdr3_length: 12; v_call: TRBV11-1; cdr3_nt: TGTGCCAGCAGCCGAACAGAGATTGAAGCTTTCTTT; cdr3_aa: CASSRTEIEAFF
j_call: TRBJ2-2; d_call: .; clone_size: few; cdr3_length: 16; v_call: TRBV7-9; cdr3_nt: TGTGCCAGCAGACCCGAAACAGGGATAAACACCGGGGAGCTGTTTTTT; cdr3_aa: CASRPETGINTGELFF
j_call: TRBJ2-3; d_call: TRBD2; clone_size: .; cdr3_length: 13; v_call: TRBV12-3/TRBV12-4; cdr3_nt: TGTGCCAGCAGTTTTGGGGGGGTGGATACGCAGTATTTT; cdr3_aa: CASSFGGVDTQYF
j_call: TRBJ2-7; d_call: .; clone_size: .; cdr3_length: 11; v_call: TRBV3-1/TRBV3-2; cdr3_nt: TGTGCCAGCAGCTTACTCCACGAGCAGTACTTC; cdr3_aa: CASSLLHEQYF
j_call: TRBJ2-7; d_call: .; clone_size: .; cdr3_length: 13; v_call: TRBV2; cdr3_nt: TGTGCCAGCAGTATGGACACCACCTACGAGCAGTACTTC; cdr3_aa: CASSMDTTYEQYF
j_call: TRBJ1-2; d_call: .; clone_size: .; cdr3_length: 16; v_call: TRBV4-1; cdr3_nt: TGCGCCAGCAGTCAGTATTTTAAATCGGGGGGGTATGGCTACACCTTC; cdr3_aa: CASSQYFKSGGYGYTF
j_call: TRBJ2-3; d_call: TRBD2; clone_size: few; cdr3_length: 16; v_call: TRBV7-9; cdr3_nt: TGTGCCAGCAGCTCAGCAGGGGCGGGAGGCGGTAATACGCAGTATTTT; cdr3_aa: CASSSAGAGGGNTQYF
j_call: TRBJ2-1; d_call: .; clone_size: .; cdr3_length: 13; v_call: TRBV6-5; cdr3_nt: TGTGCCAGCGTGGCCCCCGGGATAGGAAGGCAGTTCTTC; cdr3_aa: CASVAPGIGRQFF
j_call: TRBJ1-1; d_call: .; clone_size: .; cdr3_length: 13; v_call: TRBV5-1; cdr3_nt: TGCGCCAGCAGCCAATTCCCCGGGACAGAAGCTTTCTTT; cdr3_aa: CASSQFPGTEAFF
j_call: TRBJ1-2; d_call: TRBD1; clone_size: .; cdr3_length: 14; v_call: TRBV7-2; cdr3_nt: TGTGCCAGCAGCCAGGACAGGGGCGCCTATGGCTACACCTTC; cdr3_aa: CASSQDRGAYGYTF
j_call: TRBJ2-7; d_call: .; clone_size: .; cdr3_length: 14; v_call: TRBV6-5; cdr3_nt: TGTGCCAGCAGTCCGTTGACAGACTCCTACGAGCAGTACTTC; cdr3_aa: CASSPLTDSYEQYF
j_call: TRBJ2-7; d_call: TRBD1; clone_size: .; cdr3_length: 15; v_call: TRBV6-2/TRBV6-3; cdr3_nt: TGTGCCAGCAGCCTGGATCGACAGGGGGCGTACGAGCAGTACTTC; cdr3_aa: CASSLDRQGAYEQYF
j_call: TRBJ1-2; d_call: TRBD1; clone_size: .; cdr3_length: 17; v_call: TRBV5-5; cdr3_nt: TGTGCCAGCAGCTTGGCCGGCAGGGGGCTGGACCCCTATGGCTACACCTTC; cdr3_aa: CASSLAGRGLDPYGYTF
j_call: TRBJ2-4; d_call: TRBD1; clone_size: once; cdr3_length: 14; v_call: TRBV5-1; cdr3_nt: TGCGCCAGCAGCTTAGGGGGCGCGGAAAACATTCAGTACTTC; cdr3_aa: CASSLGGAENIQYF
j_call: TRBJ2-3; d_call: .; clone_size: .; cdr3_length: 13; v_call: TRBV12-3/TRBV12-4; cdr3_nt: TGTGCCAGCAGTTCCCAAAACACAGATACGCAGTATTTT; cdr3_aa: CASSSQNTDTQYF
j_call: TRBJ1-6; d_call: TRBD1; clone_size: .; cdr3_length: 15; v_call: TRBV4-1; cdr3_nt: TGCGCCAGCAGCCTTGGACAGGGGGCGAATTCACCCCTCCACTTT; cdr3_aa: CASSLGQGANSPLHF
j_call: TRBJ2-1; d_call: .; clone_size: once; cdr3_length: 16; v_call: TRBV5-1; cdr3_nt: TGCGCCAGCAGCCCCCTGGGCAGCAGCTCCTACAATGAGCAGTTCTTC; cdr3_aa: CASSPLGSSSYNEQFF